This TCR beta chain was profiled in a study of cytomegalovirus exposure and HLA in healthy donors. Study-wide findings and caveats: Within an earlier analysis, most TCR beta V segments proved productive either about 87% or about 30% of the time. Reportedly, cytomegalovirus status was diagnosed with high sensitivity and specificity. In a later analysis, several top co-occurrence clusters appeared linked to parvovirus B19, influenza, CMV and Epstein-Barr virus. The study put under 200 TCR beta chains on its list as cytomegalovirus-associated.

The V end was cut by 2 bases, the J end by 10 bases, with 12 bases between. Germline assignment: CDR1 KGHSH and CDR2 LQKENI. This CDR3 is built from 14 residues. Notes on this clone: Its target is not known.

Amplification used 60 Vbeta primers and 13 Jbeta primers. Produced via immunoSEQ multiplex PCR; TCRdb's table is partial and in-frame only. This sample has roughly 130,000 clones, with over 70% found just once. This TCR was recovered from a man younger than 30 in good health and CMV-seronegative. The sample comprised PBMCs. The chain uses TRBV18 and TRBJ1-6; a possible D gene is TRBD1 (6 bases). CDR3 residues: CASSPSQGNSPLHF. DNA for the CDR3: TGTGCCAGCTCACCAAGTCAGGGGAACTCACCCCTCCACTTT.